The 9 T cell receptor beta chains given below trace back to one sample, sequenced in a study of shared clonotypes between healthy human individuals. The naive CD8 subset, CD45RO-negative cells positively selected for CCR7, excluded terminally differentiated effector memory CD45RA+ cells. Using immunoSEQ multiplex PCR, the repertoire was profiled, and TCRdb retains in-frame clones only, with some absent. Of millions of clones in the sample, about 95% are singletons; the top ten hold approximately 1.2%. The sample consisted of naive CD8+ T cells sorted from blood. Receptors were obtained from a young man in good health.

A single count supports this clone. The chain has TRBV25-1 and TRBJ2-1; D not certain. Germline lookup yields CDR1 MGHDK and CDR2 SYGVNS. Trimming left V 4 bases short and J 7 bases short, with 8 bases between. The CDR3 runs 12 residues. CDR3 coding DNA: TGTGCCAGCAGTGCAATCGGGAATGAGCAGTTCTTC. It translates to CASSAIGNEQFF.

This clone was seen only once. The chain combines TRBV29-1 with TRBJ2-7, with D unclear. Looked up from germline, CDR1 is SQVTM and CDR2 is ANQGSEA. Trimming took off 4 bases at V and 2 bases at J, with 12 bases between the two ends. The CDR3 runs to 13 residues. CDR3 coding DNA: TGCAGCGTTGTATTGGTGGATACCTACGAGCAGTACTTC. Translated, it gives CSVVLVDTYEQYF.

CDR3 nucleotides: TGTGCCAGCAATGATCCGACCGGGGAGCTGTTTTTT. Its translation: CASNDPTGELFF. The chain uses TRBV2 and TRBJ2-2; the D is unclear. Germline V gives CDR1 SNHLY, CDR2 FYNNEI. V lost 7 bases, J lost 5 bases, and 8 bases lay in between. The CDR3 is made up of 12 amino acids.

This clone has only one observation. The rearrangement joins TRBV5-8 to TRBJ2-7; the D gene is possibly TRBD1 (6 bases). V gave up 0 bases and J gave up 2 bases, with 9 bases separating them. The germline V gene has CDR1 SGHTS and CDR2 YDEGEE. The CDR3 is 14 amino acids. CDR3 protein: CASSLDTGTYEQYF. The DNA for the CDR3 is TGTGCCAGCAGCTTGGATACAGGGACCTACGAGCAGTACTTC.

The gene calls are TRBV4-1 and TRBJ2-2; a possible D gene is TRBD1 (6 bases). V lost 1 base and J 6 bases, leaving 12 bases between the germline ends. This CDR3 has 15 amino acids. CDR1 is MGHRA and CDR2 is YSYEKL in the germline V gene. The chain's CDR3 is CASSQVTGRAGELFF. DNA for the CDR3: TGCGCCAGCAGCCAAGTTACAGGGCGGGCCGGGGAGCTGTTTTTT.

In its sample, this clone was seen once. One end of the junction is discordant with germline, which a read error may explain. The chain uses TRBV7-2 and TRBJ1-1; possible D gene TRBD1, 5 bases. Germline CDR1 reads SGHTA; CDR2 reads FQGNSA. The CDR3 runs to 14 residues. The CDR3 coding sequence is TGTGCCACCAGCCGAAGGGCGGGGGGAACTGAAGCTTTCTTT. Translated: CATSRRAGGTEAFF.

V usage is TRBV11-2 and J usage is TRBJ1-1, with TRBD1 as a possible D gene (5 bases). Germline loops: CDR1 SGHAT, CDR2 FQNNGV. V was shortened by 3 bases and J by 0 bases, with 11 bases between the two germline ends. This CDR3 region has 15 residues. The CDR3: CASSFGTLMNTEAFF. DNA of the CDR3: TGTGCCAGCAGCTTTGGGACCCTCATGAACACTGAAGCTTTCTTT.

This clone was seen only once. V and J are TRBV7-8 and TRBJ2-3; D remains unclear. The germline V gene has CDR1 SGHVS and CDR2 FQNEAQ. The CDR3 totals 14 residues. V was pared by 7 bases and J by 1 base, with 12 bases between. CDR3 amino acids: CASNLLEGTDTQYF. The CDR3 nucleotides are TGTGCCAGCAACCTACTTGAAGGCACAGATACGCAGTATTTT.

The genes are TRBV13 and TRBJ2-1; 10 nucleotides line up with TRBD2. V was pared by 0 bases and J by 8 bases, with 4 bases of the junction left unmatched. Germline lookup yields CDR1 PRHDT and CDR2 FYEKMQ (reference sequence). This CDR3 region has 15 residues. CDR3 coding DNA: TGTGCCAGCAGCTTAGGGTCTAGCGGGAGCGATGAGCAGTTCTTC. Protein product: CASSLGSSGSDEQFF.